The 10 T cell receptor beta chains presented below share a single source sample, sequenced in a study of early stage breast cancer tumors. Profiling relied on immunoSEQ multiplex PCR, and the TCRdb table lists in-frame clones only, not all of them. Found here are around 40,000 clones, about 78% of them singletons; the top ten hold more than 5.5%. Sequenced material: blood. These receptor sequences come from a person aged 50-59 years with breast cancer.

The chain carries TRBV19 and TRBJ2-3; maybe TRBD2 (6 bases). CDR1 and CDR2 (germline): LNHDA, SQIVND (reference sequence). Trimming stripped 3 bases from V and 4 bases from J, with 17 bases between. This CDR3 spans 16 amino acids. CDR3 protein: CASSIQLAVLPDTQYF. The CDR3 DNA sequence: TGTGCCAGTAGTATTCAGTTAGCGGTTCTCCCAGATACGCAGTATTTT.

V and J are TRBV6-6 and TRBJ1-2, with D unresolved. Trimming shortened V by 6 bases and J by 6 bases, and 17 bases separated the two germline ends. This CDR3 region has 14 residues. Germline V gives CDR1 MNHNY, CDR2 SVGAGI (reference sequence). CDR3 coding DNA: TGTGCCAGCAGCTTAGCCCCCGACGGAAATGGCTACACCTTC. Its protein product is CASSLAPDGNGYTF.

The V gene is TRBV6-5, the J gene TRBJ2-5, with TRBD2 identical over 10 bases. J gave up 8 bases and V 2 bases, and 8 bases lay outside the gene matches. There are 15 residues in the CDR3. Looked up from germline, CDR1 is MNHEY and CDR2 is SVGAGI. CDR3 loop: CASSYTELAGVTQYF. The CDR3 region has the DNA TGTGCCAGCAGTTACACCGAGCTAGCGGGAGTTACCCAGTACTTC.

The rearrangement joins TRBV19 to TRBJ2-2, with D possibly being TRBD2 (7 bases). Germline-derived CDR1 and CDR2 are LNHDA and SQIVND (reference sequence). The V end was cut by 6 bases, the J end by 5 bases, with 16 bases between. This CDR3 has 15 amino acids. The CDR3 DNA reads TGTGCCAGTAGGGGGCAGGGGAGGGGTACCGGGGAGCTGTTTTTT. It encodes CASRGQGRGTGELFF.

The chain carries TRBV2 and TRBJ1-1, with 7 bases fitting TRBD1. The CDR3 covers 14 residues. Trimming at V came to 7 bases and at J to 1 base, leaving 6 bases not matched to a gene. Germline CDR1 reads SNHLY; CDR2 reads FYNNEI. CDR3 loop: CASKLRQGNTEAFF. CDR3 in DNA: TGTGCCAGCAAATTAAGACAGGGGAACACTGAAGCTTTCTTT.

The genes are TRBV15 and TRBJ2-7; no clear D. The CDR3 runs to 13 residues. The ends were cut back, 3 bases at V and 4 bases at J, with 10 bases in the middle. Germline CDR1 and CDR2: LNHNV and YYDKDF (reference sequence). This CDR3 is CATSRNSRYEQYF. CDR3 coding DNA: TGTGCCACCAGCAGGAACTCCCGATACGAGCAGTACTTC.

The chain uses TRBV5-1 and TRBJ1-5; possibly TRBD1 for D (5 bases). The CDR3 contains 15 residues. Germline V lookup: CDR1 SGHRS, CDR2 YFSETQ. Trimming took 0 bases from V and 6 from J, leaving 13 bases between them. CDR3 region: CASSLEGQGTQPQHF. The CDR3 DNA is TGCGCCAGCAGCTTGGAGGGGCAGGGCACTCAGCCCCAGCATTTT.

The rearrangement links TRBV7-9 to TRBJ2-1; D perhaps matches TRBD1 (6 bases). From germline, CDR1 is SEHNR and CDR2 FQNEAQ (reference sequence). This CDR3 region has 15 residues. Deletions cut 4 bases from V and 9 bases from J, with 19 bases between. CDR3 bases: TGTGCCAGCAGCTCTAGGGGGTTTGGTGGTGGTGAGCAGTTCTTC. Translated: CASSSRGFGGGEQFF.

The V gene is TRBV2, the J gene TRBJ2-1; the match to TRBD2 covers 12 bases. This CDR3 has 15 residues. V trimming: 6 bases; J trimming: 2 bases; junction bases outside the gene matches: 2. Germline values: CDR1 SNHLY, CDR2 FYNNEI. CDR3 nucleotides: TGTGCCAGCAGGAGACTAGCGGGAGCCTACAATGAGCAGTTCTTC. Its translation is CASRRLAGAYNEQFF.

This clone was recorded only once. This CDR3 is CASSLELNQPQHF. The CDR3 DNA sequence: TGTGCCAGCAGCTTAGAACTAAATCAGCCCCAGCATTTT. This rearrangement joins TRBV11-2 to TRBJ1-5; D ambiguous. V was trimmed by 0 bases and J by 4 bases, leaving 4 bases between them. Germline V gene data show CDR1 as SGHAT and CDR2 as FQNNGV. CDR3 size: 13 residues.